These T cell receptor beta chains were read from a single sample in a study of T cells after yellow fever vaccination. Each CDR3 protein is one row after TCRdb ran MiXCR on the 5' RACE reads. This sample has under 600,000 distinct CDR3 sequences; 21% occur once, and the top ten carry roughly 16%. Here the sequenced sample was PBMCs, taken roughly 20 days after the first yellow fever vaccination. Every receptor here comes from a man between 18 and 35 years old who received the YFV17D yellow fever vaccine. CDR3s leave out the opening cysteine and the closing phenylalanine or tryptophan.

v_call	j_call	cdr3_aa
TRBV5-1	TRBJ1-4	ASSLLSGGSEKLF
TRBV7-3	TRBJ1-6	ASSSRGANSPLH
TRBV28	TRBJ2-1	ASTNPRDLIYEQF
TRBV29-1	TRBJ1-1	SAAGSTEAF
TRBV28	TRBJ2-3	ASSYLGQGIDTQY
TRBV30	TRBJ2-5	AWSIGQETQY
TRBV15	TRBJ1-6	ATSRDLTGGPLSLH
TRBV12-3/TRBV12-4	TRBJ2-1	ASSLSGNVYNEQF
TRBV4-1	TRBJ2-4	ASSHLVAGDLESIQY
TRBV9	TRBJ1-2	ASSAQGQGYT
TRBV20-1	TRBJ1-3	SAEGSAGNTIY
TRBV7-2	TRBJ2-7	ASSLAQGPYEQY
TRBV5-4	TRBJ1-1	ASSAPTYTEAF
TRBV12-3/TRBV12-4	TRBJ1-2	ASRTDYYYGYT
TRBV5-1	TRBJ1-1	ASKSGGGSNTEAF
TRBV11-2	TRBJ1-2	ASSWSGDSNYGYT
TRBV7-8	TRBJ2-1	ASSLPGIGNEQF
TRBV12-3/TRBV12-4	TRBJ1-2	ASKVAGAPGGYT
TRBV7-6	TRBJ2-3	ASSHRGLATDTQY
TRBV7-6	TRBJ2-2	ASSSRVREGLTGELF
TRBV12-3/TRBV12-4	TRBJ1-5	ASSYGQGAQPQH
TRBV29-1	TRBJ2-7	SVAFGTIIYEQY
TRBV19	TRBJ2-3	ASSHRNTQY
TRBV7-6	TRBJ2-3	ASSPRAGVATDTQY
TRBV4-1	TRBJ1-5	ASSQGRWGNQPQH
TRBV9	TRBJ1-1	ASSGRGGADTEAF
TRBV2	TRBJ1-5	ASSAGTLGLGQPQH
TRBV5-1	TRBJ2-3	ASSWAWEYRADTQY